A selection of T cell receptor beta chains follows, all from one sample in a study of T-cell reconstitution after alpha-beta-depleted transplantation in children. From the PCR reads, TCRdb called clonotypes with MiXCR, one entry per CDR3 protein. The sample contains 440,000 or so distinct CDR3 sequences, about 45% of which appear only once. The sample in question was PBMCs, obtained before TCRalphabeta/CD19-depleted stem cell transplant. These TCRs come from a girl aged 2 to 10 with aplastic anemia, due to receive a stem cell transplant. Both conserved end residues are trimmed from each CDR3. Fields, in order: J gene, V gene, CDR3 protein.

J gene: TRBJ2-1; V gene: TRBV7-2; CDR3 protein: ASSFTVNNEQF
J gene: TRBJ2-3; V gene: TRBV5-1; CDR3 protein: ASSSDRVTDTQY
J gene: TRBJ2-3; V gene: TRBV10-2; CDR3 protein: ASTFSWGTDTQY
J gene: TRBJ2-2; V gene: TRBV20-1; CDR3 protein: SARGRDFTGELF
J gene: TRBJ2-2; V gene: TRBV10-3; CDR3 protein: AIKSANTGELF
J gene: TRBJ2-5; V gene: TRBV7-2; CDR3 protein: ASSLAASGRETQY
J gene: TRBJ2-2; V gene: TRBV6-5; CDR3 protein: ASSYSFGELF
J gene: TRBJ2-7; V gene: TRBV28; CDR3 protein: ASAVLAGAYEQY
J gene: TRBJ2-2; V gene: TRBV6-1; CDR3 protein: ATQPGQPNTGELF
J gene: TRBJ1-2; V gene: TRBV7-9; CDR3 protein: ASSVGQGGLEYHGYT
J gene: TRBJ1-1; V gene: TRBV7-8; CDR3 protein: ASSMDRDWAF
J gene: TRBJ2-1; V gene: TRBV3-1; CDR3 protein: ASSQGPPGAYNEQF
J gene: TRBJ2-3; V gene: TRBV11-2; CDR3 protein: ASSYWSDTQY
J gene: TRBJ2-1; V gene: TRBV4-3; CDR3 protein: ASSQEPSAYNEQF
J gene: TRBJ1-5; V gene: TRBV7-9; CDR3 protein: ASSSEVQPQH
J gene: TRBJ2-7; V gene: TRBV11-2; CDR3 protein: ASSPTPEVNEQY